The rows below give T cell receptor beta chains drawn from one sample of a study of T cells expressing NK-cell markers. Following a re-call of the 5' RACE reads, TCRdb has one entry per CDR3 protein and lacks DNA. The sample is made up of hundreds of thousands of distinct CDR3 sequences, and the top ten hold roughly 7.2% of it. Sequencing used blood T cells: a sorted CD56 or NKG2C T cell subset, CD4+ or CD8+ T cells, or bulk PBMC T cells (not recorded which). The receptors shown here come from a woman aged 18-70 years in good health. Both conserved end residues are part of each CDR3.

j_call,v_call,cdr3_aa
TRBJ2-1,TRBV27,CASSSSASDYNEQFF
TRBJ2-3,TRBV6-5,CASSYRVGTDTQYF
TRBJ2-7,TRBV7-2,CASSLVGWLANHEQYF
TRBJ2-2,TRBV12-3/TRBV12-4,CASSPPEGVGELFF
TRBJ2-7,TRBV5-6,CASSAGTFGEQYF
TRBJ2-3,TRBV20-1,CSARGGDRGRPDTQYF
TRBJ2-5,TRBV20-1,CSASPGGRETQYF
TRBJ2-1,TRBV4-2,CASSQESSGGHNEQFF
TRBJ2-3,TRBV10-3,CAISDQHGTQYF
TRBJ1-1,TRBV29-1,CSVVGINTEAFF
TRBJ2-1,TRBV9,CASSVDGVGANEQFF
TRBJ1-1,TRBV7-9,CASSETGVTEAFF
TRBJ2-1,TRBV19,CATRRTGGNNEQFF
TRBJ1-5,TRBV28,CASSGLRGDQPQHF
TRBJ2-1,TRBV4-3,CASSQDRTSGTYNEQFF
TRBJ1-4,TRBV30,CAWSGELTTNEKLFF
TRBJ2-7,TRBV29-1,CSVVLWRAINEQYF
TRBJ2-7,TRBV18,CASSDDHYEQYF
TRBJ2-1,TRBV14,CASSQDADYRKFF
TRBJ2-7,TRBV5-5,CASSPRGAGALYEQYF
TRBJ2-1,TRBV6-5,CASSYTGLAGGNEQFF
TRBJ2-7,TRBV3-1,CASSQDDAGWAYEQYF
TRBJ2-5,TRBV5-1,CASREVGRETQYF
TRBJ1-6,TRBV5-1,CASSLWAANSPLHF
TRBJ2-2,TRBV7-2,CASSLGGQGNTGELFF
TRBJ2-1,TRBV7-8,CASSLTAGYYNEQFF
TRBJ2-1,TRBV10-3,CAISDTYNEQFF
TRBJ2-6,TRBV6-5,CASSYSEVDSGANVLTF
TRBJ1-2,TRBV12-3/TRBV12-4,CASRATGSYGYTF
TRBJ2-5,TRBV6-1,CASSSGTGGETQYF
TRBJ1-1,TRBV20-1,CSADRGGDTEAFF
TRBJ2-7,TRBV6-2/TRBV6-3,CASSYGINEQYF